Listed below are T cell receptor beta chains from one sample, sequenced in a study of blood T cell repertoires in COVID-19. The data were produced by immunoSEQ multiplex PCR, yet TCRdb's version contains in-frame clones alone and is incomplete. The sample has a few hundred thousand clones, roughly 86% seen once; the top ten hold 1.7%. Sequenced: PBMCs or T cells enriched from blood (not recorded which). The receptors were sampled from a woman in her thirties who had recovered from COVID-19. Both conserved end residues are part of each CDR3. Each record gives: CDR3 DNA, CDR3 protein, J gene, D gene, clone size, V gene. A D gene is named only where the DNA matches it firmly. Clone size is given for some rows only: seen once, a few or many times, or a class if the clone is expanded.

TGTGCCAGCAGCTTAACGGCGAGGGCTTGGGTTATGAACACTGAAGCTTTCTTT	CASSLTARAWVMNTEAFF	TRBJ1-1	NA	NA	TRBV7-2
TGTGCCTGGAGTGTAGTCGGGTACGAGCAGTACTTC	CAWSVVGYEQYF	TRBJ2-7	NA	NA	TRBV30
TGTGCCAGTAGTCCGGGACAGACTAATGAAAAACTGTTTTTT	CASSPGQTNEKLFF	TRBJ1-4	TRBD1	NA	TRBV19
TGCGCCAGCAGTGAGATGCGGGAGTTGCCCCAGTACTTC	CASSEMRELPQYF	TRBJ2-5	TRBD2	NA	TRBV10-2
TGCGCCAGCAGCCAAATGCCGGGACAGGGATCCTACGAGCAGTACTTC	CASSQMPGQGSYEQYF	TRBJ2-7	TRBD1	NA	TRBV4-1
TGTGCCAGCAGTTACTCGAGGGCGAGCACTGAAGCTTTCTTT	CASSYSRASTEAFF	TRBJ1-1	NA	NA	TRBV6-2/TRBV6-3
TGTGCCAGCAGTGAAGCGCTAGTAGCGGGCCCCTACAATGAGCAGTTCTTC	CASSEALVAGPYNEQFF	TRBJ2-1	TRBD2	NA	TRBV6-1
TGTGCCAGCCGCTTGAGAGAAAAACTGTTTTTT	CASRLREKLFF	TRBJ1-4	NA	NA	TRBV3-1/TRBV3-2
TGTGCCAGCAGTCCCCCAGGGCTTCGGAGCAATCAGCCCCAGCATTTT	CASSPPGLRSNQPQHF	TRBJ1-5	NA	NA	TRBV28
TGTGCCACAGCCCCCTCGGGACAGGGCAACCAAGAGACCCAGTACTTC	CATAPSGQGNQETQYF	TRBJ2-5	TRBD1	NA	TRBV24-1
TGTGCCAGCAGCGTAAGATGGGGCCTTAATGAGCAGTTCTTC	CASSVRWGLNEQFF	TRBJ2-1	NA	once	TRBV9
TGCAGCGGTTATTACACAGGGGTCCAAGAGACCCAGTACTTC	CSGYYTGVQETQYF	TRBJ2-5	TRBD1	NA	TRBV29-1
TGTGCCTGGAGCCCCAGGGGGGCTGAAGCTTTCTTT	CAWSPRGAEAFF	TRBJ1-1	TRBD1	NA	TRBV30
TGTGCCAGCAGCCCGCGGGGCGGGGGGAACACCGGGGAGCTGTTTTTT	CASSPRGGGNTGELFF	TRBJ2-2	TRBD2	NA	TRBV7-3
TGTGCCAGCAGCCCTGGGACAGTCACAGATACGCAGTATTTT	CASSPGTVTDTQYF	TRBJ2-3	TRBD1	NA	TRBV7-3
TGTGCCAGCAGCTCCACGGGAGGAGATACGCAGTATTTT	CASSSTGGDTQYF	TRBJ2-3	TRBD2	once	TRBV5-5
TGTGCCAGCAGCTTAGGAGGGCTGGGGACTGAAGCTTTCTTT	CASSLGGLGTEAFF	TRBJ1-1	NA	NA	TRBV6-5
TGTGCCAGCAGCTCGGGACGGACAGGGTTCTCCTACAATGAGCAGTTCTTC	CASSSGRTGFSYNEQFF	TRBJ2-1	TRBD1	many	TRBV11-2
TGTGCCAGTCGCAAAATAGGGGACAGAGCTAACTATGGCTACACCTTC	CASRKIGDRANYGYTF	TRBJ1-2	TRBD1	NA	TRBV19
TGTGCCAGCAGCACCCCACAGGGGAAGGGGAATGAGCAGTTCTTC	CASSTPQGKGNEQFF	TRBJ2-1	TRBD1	many	TRBV5-4
TGTGCCAGCAGTATGACAGGGAGAAACACCATATATTTT	CASSMTGRNTIYF	TRBJ1-3	TRBD1	once	TRBV12-3/TRBV12-4
TGTGCCAGCAGCACGTCAACAGGGGCCTCTCGTCTCACAGATACGCAGTATTTT	CASSTSTGASRLTDTQYF	TRBJ2-3	TRBD1	NA	TRBV9
TGTGCCAGCAGTCCGACAGGGAATCCCACCGGGGAGCTGTTTTTT	CASSPTGNPTGELFF	TRBJ2-2	TRBD1	NA	TRBV7-3
TGTGCCAGCAGCTTTTACTCCACCTCTGGGGCCAACGTCCTGACTTTC	CASSFYSTSGANVLTF	TRBJ2-6	NA	NA	TRBV5-6